This entry features one T cell receptor beta chain sequence. The sample originates from a study of blood T cell repertoires in COVID-19. Method: immunoSEQ multiplex PCR; TCRdb's copy keeps in-frame clones and lacks some. The top ten hold roughly 9.3% of the sample, which has approximately 41,000 clones, around 90% seen once. This clonotype was obtained from a woman older than 75 with active COVID-19. What was sequenced was peripheral blood.

The CDR3, as DNA: TGTGCCAGCAGCTGGGGGGGGGTCGCAGGGTCGAACACCGGGGAGCTGTTTTTT. Protein product: CASSWGGVAGSNTGELFF. This chain links TRBV5-4 with TRBJ2-2, with TRBD2 matching over 7 bases. V dropped 3 bases and J dropped 0; count of bases not matched to a gene: 11. This CDR3 region has 18 residues. Germline-derived CDR1 and CDR2 are SGHNT and YYREEE (reference sequence).